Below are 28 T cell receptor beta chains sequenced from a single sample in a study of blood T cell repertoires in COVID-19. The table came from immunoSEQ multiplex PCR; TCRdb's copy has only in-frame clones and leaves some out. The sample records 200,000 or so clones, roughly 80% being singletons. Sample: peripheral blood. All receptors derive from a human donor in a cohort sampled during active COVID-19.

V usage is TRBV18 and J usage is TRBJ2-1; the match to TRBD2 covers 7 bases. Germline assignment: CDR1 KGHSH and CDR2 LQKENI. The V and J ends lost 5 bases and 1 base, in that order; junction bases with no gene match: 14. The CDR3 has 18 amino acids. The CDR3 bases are TGTGCCAGCTCATCCGGGACTACCCCCTGGGGGTCCTACAATGAGCAGTTCTTC. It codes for CASSSGTTPWGSYNEQFF. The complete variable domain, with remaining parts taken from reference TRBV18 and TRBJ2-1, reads NAGVMQNPRHLVRRRGQEARLRCSPMKGHSHVYWYRQLPEEGLKFMVYLQKENIIDESGMPKERFSAEFPKEGPSILRIQQVVRGDSAAYFCASSSGTTPWGSYNEQFFGPGTRLTVL.

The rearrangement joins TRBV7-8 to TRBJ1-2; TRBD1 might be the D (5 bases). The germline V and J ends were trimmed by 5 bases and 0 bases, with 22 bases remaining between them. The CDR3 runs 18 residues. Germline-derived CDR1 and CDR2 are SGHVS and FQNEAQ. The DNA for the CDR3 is TGTGCCAGCAGCGTCCGAGGGAGGGGCGGATTAGCTAACTATGGCTACACCTTC. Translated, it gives CASSVRGRGGLANYGYTF.

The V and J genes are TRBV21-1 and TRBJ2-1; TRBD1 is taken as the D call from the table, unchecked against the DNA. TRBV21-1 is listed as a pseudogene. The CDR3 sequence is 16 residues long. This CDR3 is CASTPGGTGGRNEQFF. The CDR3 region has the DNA TGTGCCAGCACTCCAGGAGGGACAGGGGGTAGAAATGAGCAGTTCTTC.

CDR3 protein: CSVRRGPRGGYTF. Here the CDR3 DNA reads TGCAGCGTCCGCAGGGGGCCTAGGGGTGGCTACACCTTC. The chain links TRBV29-1 to TRBJ1-2; 8 bases align to TRBD1. The V gene's germline CDR1 is SQVTM and CDR2 ANQGSEA. The V segment lost 6 bases and the J segment 7 bases; nucleotides outside the gene matches: 10. CDR3 length equals 13 residues.

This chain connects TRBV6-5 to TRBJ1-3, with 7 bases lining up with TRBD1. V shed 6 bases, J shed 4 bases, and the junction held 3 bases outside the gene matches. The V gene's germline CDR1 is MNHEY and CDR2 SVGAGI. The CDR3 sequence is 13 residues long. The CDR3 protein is CASSPGGGNTIYF. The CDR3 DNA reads TGTGCCAGCAGCCCAGGGGGAGGAAACACCATATATTTT.

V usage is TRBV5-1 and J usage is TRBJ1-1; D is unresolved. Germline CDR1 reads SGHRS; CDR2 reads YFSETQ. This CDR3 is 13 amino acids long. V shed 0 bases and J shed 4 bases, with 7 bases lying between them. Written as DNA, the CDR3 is TGCGCCAGCAGCTTGGAGCTTATCACTGAAGCTTTCTTT. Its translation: CASSLELITEAFF. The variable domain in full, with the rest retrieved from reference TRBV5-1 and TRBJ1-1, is KAGVTQTPRYLIKTRGQQVTLSCSPISGHRSVSWYQQTPGQGLQFLFEYFSETQRNKGNFPGRFSGRQFSNSRSEMNVSTLELGDSALYLCASSLELITEAFFGQGTRLTVV.

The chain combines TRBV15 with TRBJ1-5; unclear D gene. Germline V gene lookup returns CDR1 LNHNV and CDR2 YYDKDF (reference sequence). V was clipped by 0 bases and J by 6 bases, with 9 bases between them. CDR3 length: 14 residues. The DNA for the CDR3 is TGTGCCACCAGCAGAGATTGGAGTAGTCAGCCCCAGCATTTT. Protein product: CATSRDWSSQPQHF.

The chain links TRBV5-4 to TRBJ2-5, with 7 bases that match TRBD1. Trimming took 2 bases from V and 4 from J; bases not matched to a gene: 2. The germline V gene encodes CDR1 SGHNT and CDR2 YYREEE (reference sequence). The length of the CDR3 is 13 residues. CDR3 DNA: TGTGCCAGCAGCTTTGGGGACAGAGAGACCCAGTACTTC. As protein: CASSFGDRETQYF.

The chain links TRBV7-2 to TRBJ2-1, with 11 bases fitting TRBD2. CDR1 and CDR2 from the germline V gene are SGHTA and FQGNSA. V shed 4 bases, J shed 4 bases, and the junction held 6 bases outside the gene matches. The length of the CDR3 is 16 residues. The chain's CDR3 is CASSSRLAGIYNEQFF. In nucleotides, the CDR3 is TGTGCCAGCAGCTCCCGACTAGCGGGGATATACAATGAGCAGTTCTTC.

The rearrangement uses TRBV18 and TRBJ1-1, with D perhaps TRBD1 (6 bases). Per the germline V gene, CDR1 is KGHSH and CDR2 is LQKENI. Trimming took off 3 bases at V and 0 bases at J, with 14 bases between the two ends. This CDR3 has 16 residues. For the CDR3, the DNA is TGTGCCAGCTCACCGAACAGACAGGCTTTGAACACTGAAGCTTTCTTT. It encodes CASSPNRQALNTEAFF. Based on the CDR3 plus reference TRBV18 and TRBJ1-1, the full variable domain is NAGVMQNPRHLVRRRGQEARLRCSPMKGHSHVYWYRQLPEEGLKFMVYLQKENIIDESGMPKERFSAEFPKEGPSILRIQQVVRGDSAAYFCASSPNRQALNTEAFFGQGTRLTVV.

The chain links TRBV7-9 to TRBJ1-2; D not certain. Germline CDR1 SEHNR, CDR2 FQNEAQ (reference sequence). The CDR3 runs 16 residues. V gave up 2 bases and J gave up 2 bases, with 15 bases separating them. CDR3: CASSLYQVEPNYGYTF. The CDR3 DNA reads TGTGCCAGCAGCTTATACCAAGTGGAGCCCAACTATGGCTACACCTTC.

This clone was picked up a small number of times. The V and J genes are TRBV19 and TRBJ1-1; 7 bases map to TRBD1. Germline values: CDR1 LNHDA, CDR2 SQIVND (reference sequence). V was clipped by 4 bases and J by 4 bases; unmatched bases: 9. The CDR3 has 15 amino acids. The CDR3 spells CASSTSAGGLTEAFF. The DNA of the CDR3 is TGTGCCAGTAGTACTTCTGCAGGGGGTCTCACTGAAGCTTTCTTT.

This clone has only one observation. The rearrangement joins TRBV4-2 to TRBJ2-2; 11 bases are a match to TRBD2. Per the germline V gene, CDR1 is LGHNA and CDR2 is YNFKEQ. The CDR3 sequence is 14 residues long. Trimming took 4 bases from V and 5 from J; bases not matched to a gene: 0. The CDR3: CASSLAGGTGELFF. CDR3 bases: TGTGCCAGCAGCCTAGCGGGAGGGACCGGGGAGCTGTTTTTT.

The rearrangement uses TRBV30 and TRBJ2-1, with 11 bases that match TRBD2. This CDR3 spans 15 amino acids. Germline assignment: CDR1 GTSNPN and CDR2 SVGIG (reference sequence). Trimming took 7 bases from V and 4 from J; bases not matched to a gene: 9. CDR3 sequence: CASSTSGTIYNEQFF. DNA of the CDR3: TGTGCCTCCTCGACTAGCGGGACAATTTACAATGAGCAGTTCTTC.

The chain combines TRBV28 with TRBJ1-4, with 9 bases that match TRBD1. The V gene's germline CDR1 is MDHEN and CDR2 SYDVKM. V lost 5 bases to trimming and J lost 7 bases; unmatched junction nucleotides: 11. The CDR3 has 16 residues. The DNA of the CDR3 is TGTGCCAGCAGTCTCACAGGGGGCGGGTTAAGTGAAAAACTGTTTTTT. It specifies CASSLTGGGLSEKLFF.

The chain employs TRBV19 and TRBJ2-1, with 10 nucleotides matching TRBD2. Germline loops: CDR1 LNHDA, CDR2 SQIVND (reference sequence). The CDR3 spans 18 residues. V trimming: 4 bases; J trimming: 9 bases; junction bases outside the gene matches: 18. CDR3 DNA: TGTGCCAGTAGTAACCGACAGGGAGCCAGCGGGAGGGCCGGTGAGCAGTTCTTC. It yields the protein CASSNRQGASGRAGEQFF.

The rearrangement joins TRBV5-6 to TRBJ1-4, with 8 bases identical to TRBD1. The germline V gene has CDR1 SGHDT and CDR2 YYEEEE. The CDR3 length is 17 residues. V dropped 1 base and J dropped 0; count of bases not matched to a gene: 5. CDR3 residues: CASSLYGQGTTNEKLFF. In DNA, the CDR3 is TGTGCCAGCAGCTTGTACGGACAGGGAACAACTAATGAAAAACTGTTTTTT.

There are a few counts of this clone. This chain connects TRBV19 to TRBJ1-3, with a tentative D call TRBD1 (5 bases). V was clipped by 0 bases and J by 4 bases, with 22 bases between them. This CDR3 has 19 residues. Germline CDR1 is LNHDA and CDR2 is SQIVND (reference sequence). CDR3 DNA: TGTGCCAGTAGTATAGATAACGTCAGGGCCACGCAAAGGGGAAACACCATATATTTT. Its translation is CASSIDNVRATQRGNTIYF.

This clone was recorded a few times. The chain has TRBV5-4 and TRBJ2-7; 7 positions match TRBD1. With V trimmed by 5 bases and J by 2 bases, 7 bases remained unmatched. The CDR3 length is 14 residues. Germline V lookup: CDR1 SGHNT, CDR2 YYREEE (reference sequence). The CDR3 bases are TGTGCCAGCAGGTTTCAGACAGGGACCTACGAGCAGTACTTC. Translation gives CASRFQTGTYEQYF.

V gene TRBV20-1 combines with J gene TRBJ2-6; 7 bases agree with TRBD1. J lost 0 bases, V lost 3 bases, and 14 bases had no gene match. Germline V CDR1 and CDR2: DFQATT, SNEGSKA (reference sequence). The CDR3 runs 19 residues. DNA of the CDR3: TGCAGTGCTAGTGTAGGGGGCAGGCCATTAAGCTCTGGGGCCAACGTCCTGACTTTC. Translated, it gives CSASVGGRPLSSGANVLTF.

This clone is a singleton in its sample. The CDR3 reads CASSPSGQGNPYEQYF. CDR3 DNA: TGTGCCAGCAGTCCCTCCGGACAGGGGAACCCCTACGAGCAGTACTTC. This chain connects TRBV28 to TRBJ2-7; 9 bases are a match to TRBD1. The CDR3 is 16 amino acids. The trim removed 5 bases at V and 2 bases at J, leaving 10 bases unmatched. CDR1 is MDHEN and CDR2 is SYDVKM in the germline V gene.

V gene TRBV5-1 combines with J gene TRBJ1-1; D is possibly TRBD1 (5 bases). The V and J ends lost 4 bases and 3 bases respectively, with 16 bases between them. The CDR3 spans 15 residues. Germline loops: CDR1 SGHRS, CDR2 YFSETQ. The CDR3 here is CASSLYSGSDTEAFF. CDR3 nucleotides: TGCGCCAGCAGCCTTTATTCAGGGTCGGACACTGAAGCTTTCTTT.

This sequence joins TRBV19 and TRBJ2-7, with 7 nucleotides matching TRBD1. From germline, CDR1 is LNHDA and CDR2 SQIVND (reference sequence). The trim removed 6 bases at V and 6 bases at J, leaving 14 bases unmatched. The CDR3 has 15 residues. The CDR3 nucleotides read TGTGCCAGTAGCACCCCCGTACAGGGGAAGCGCGAGCAGTACTTC. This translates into CASSTPVQGKREQYF.

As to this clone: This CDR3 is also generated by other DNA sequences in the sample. CDR3 amino acids: CASSPGDRLNTEAFF. The CDR3 DNA sequence: TGTGCCAGTAGTCCGGGGGACCGACTGAACACTGAAGCTTTCTTT. The chain is built from TRBV19 and TRBJ1-1; tentative D call: TRBD1 (5 bases). CDR3 size: 15 residues. V was clipped by 5 bases and J by 0 bases, with 13 bases between them. CDR1 and CDR2 (germline): LNHDA, SQIVND (reference sequence).

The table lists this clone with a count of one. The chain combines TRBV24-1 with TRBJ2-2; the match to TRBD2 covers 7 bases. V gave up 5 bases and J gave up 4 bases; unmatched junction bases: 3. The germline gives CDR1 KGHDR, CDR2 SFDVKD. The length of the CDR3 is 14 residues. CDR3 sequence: CATSAWGGTGELFF. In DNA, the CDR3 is TGTGCCACCAGTGCCTGGGGGGGCACCGGGGAGCTGTTTTTT.

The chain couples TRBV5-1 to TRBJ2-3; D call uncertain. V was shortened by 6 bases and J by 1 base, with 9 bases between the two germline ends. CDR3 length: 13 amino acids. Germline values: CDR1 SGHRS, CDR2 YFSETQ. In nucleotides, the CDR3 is TGCGCCAGCAAATTCTCTGGCACAGATACGCAGTATTTT. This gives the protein CASKFSGTDTQYF.

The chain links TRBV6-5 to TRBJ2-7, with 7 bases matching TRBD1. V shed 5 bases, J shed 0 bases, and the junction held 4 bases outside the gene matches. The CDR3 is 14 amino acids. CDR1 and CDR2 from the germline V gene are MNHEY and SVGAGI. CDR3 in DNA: TGTGCCAGCAGTATTCACAGGGGCTCCTACGAGCAGTACTTC. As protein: CASSIHRGSYEQYF.

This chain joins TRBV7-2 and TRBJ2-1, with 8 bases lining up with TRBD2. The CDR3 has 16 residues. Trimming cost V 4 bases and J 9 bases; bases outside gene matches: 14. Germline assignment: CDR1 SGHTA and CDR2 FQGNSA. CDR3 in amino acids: CASSSQPGLGGGEQFF. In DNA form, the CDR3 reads TGTGCCAGCAGCTCCCAGCCGGGACTAGGAGGTGGTGAGCAGTTCTTC.